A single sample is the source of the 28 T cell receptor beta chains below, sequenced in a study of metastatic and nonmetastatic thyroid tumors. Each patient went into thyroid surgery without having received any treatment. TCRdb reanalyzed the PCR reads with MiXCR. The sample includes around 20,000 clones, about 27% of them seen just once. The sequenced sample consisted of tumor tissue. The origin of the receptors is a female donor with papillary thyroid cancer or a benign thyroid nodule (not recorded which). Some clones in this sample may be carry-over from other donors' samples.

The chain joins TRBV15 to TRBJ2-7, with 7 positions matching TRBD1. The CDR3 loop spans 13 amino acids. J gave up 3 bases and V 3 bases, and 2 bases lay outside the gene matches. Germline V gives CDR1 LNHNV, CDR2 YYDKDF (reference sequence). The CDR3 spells CATSSGDSYEQYF. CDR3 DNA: TGTGCCACCAGCAGCGGGGACAGCTACGAGCAGTACTTC.

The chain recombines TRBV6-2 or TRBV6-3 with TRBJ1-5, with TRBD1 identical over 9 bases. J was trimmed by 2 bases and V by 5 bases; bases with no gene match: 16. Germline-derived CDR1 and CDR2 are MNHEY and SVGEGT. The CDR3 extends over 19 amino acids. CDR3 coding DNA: TGTGCCAGCAGTCACCCTCCCGACAGGACAGGGGATGGCAATCAGCCCCAGCATTTT. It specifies CASSHPPDRTGDGNQPQHF.

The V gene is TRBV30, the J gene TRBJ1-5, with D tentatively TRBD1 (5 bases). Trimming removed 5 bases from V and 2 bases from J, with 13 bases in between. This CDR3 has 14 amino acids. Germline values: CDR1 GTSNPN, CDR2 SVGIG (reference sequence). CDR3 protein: CAWARDVGNQPQHF. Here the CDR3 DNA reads TGTGCCTGGGCCAGGGATGTGGGCAATCAGCCCCAGCATTTT.

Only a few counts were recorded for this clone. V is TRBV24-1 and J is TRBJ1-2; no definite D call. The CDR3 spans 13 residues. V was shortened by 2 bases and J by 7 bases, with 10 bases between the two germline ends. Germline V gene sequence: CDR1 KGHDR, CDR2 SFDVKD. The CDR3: CATSDSGGPGYTF. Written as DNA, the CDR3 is TGTGCCACCAGTGATTCTGGAGGGCCTGGCTACACCTTC.

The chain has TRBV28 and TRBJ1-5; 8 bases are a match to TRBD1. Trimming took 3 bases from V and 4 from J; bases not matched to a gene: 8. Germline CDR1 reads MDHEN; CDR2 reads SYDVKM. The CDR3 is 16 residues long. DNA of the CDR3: TGTGCCAGCAGTTTTTGGGGACAGGTGAGAAATCAGCCCCAGCATTTT. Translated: CASSFWGQVRNQPQHF. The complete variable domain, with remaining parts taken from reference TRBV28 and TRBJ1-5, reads DVKVTQSSRYLVKRTGEKVFLECVQDMDHENMFWYRQDPGLGLRLIYFSYDVKMKEKGDIPEGYSVSREKKERFSLILESASTNQTSMYLCASSFWGQVRNQPQHFGDGTRLSIL.

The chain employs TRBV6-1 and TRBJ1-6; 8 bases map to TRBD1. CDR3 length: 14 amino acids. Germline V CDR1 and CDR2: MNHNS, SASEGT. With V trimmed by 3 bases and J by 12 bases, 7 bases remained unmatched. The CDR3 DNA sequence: TGTGCCAGCAGTGACGCAGGGGGCCGTTTACCCCTCCACTTT. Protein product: CASSDAGGRLPLHF.

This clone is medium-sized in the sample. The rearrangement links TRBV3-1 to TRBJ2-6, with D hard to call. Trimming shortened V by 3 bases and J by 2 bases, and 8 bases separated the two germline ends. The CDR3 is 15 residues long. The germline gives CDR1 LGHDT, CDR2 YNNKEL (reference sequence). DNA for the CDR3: TGTGCCAGCAGCCACCCAGGCGCTGGGGCCAACGTCCTGACTTTC. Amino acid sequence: CASSHPGAGANVLTF.

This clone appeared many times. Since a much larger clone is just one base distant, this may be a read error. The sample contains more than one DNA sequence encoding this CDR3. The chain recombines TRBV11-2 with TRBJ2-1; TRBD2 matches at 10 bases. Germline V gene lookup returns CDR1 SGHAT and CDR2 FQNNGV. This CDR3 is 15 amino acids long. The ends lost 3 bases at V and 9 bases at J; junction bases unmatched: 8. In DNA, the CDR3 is TGTGCCAGCAGCTTCGGGCTAGCGGGAGCTCGTGAGCAGTTCTTC. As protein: CASSFGLAGAREQFF.

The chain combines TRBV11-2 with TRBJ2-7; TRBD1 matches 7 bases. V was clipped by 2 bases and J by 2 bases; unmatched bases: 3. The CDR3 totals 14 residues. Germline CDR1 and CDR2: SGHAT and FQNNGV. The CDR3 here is CASSLYRGAYEQYF. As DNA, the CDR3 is TGTGCCAGCAGCTTATACAGGGGAGCCTACGAGCAGTACTTC.

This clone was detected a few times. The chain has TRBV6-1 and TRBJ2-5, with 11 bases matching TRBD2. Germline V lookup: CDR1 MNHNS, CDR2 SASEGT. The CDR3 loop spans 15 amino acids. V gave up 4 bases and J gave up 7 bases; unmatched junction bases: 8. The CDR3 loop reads CASSAVAGGPSTQYF. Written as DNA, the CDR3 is TGTGCCAGCAGTGCGGTAGCGGGAGGGCCGTCGACCCAGTACTTC.

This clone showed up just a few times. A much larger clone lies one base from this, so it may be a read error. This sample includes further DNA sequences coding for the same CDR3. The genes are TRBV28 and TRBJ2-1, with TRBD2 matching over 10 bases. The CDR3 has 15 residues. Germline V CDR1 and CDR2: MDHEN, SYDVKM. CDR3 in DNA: TGTGCCAGCAGTTGGAGGACTAGCGGTCACAATGAGCAGTCCTTC. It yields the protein CASSWRTSGHNEQSF.

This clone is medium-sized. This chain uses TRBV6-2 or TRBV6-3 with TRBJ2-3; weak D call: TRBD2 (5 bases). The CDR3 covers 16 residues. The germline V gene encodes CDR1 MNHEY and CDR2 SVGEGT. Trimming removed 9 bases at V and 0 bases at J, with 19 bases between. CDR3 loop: CASRKSGATSTDTQYF. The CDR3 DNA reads TGTGCCAGTCGCAAGAGCGGAGCTACTAGCACAGATACGCAGTATTTT.

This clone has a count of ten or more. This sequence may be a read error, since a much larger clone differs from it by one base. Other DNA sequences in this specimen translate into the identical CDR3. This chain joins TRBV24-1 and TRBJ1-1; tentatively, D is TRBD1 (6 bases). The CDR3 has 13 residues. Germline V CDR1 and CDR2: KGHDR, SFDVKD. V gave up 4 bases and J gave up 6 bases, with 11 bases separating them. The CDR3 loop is CATSDRTEAEAFF. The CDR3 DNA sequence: TGTGCCACCAGTGACAGGACAGAAGCTGAAGCTTTCTTT.

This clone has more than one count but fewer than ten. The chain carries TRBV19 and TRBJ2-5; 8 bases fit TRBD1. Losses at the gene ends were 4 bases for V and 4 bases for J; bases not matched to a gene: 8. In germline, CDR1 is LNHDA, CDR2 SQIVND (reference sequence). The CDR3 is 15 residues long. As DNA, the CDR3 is TGTGCCAGTAGTACCGACAGGGGTGGGGCAGAGACCCAGTACTTC. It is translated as CASSTDRGGAETQYF.

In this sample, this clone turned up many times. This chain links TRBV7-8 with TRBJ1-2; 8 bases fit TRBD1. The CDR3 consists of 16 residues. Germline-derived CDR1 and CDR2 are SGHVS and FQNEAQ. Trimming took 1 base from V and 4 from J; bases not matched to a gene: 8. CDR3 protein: CASSLDLDRGGYGYTF. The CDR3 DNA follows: TGTGCCAGCAGCTTAGACCTTGACAGGGGAGGCTATGGCTACACCTTC.

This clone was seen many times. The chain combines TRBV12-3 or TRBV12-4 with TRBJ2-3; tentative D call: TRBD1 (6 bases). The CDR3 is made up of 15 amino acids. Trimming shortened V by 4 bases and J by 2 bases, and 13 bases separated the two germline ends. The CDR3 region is CASSSPGHVTDTQYF. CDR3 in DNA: TGTGCCAGCAGTTCTCCGGGACATGTCACAGATACGCAGTATTTT.

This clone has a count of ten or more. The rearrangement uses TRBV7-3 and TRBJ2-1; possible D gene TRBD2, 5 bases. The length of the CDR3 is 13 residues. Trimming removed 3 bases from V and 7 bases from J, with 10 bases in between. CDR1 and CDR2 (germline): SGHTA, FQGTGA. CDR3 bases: TGTGCCAGCAGCTTGGGCCCGGGAAATGAGCAGTTCTTC. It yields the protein CASSLGPGNEQFF.

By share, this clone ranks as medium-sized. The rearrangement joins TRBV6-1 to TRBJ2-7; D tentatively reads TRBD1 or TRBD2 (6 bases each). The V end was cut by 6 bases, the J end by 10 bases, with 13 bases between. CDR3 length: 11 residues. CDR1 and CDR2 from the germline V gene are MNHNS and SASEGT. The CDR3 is CASRKGGSQYF. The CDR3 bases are TGTGCCAGCAGGAAGGGGGGTTCACAGTACTTC.

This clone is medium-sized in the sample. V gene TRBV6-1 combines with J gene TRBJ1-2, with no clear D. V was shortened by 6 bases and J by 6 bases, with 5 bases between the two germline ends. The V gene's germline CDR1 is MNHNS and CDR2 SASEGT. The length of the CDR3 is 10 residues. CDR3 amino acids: CASREDGYTF. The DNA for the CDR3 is TGTGCCAGCAGGGAGGATGGCTACACCTTC.

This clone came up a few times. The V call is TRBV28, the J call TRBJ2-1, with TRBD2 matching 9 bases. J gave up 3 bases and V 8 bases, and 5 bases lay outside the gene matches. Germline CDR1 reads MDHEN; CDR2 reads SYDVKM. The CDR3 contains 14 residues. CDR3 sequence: CASLSSGDYNEQFF. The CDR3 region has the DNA TGTGCCAGCCTTTCTAGCGGGGACTACAATGAGCAGTTCTTC.

The CDR3 sequence: CASSPSGTSYNEQFF. DNA of the CDR3: TGTGCCAGTAGTCCATCCGGGACATCGTACAATGAGCAGTTCTTC. The rearrangement uses TRBV19 and TRBJ2-1, with D possibly matching TRBD1 (6 bases). Germline CDR1 and CDR2: LNHDA and SQIVND (reference sequence). There are 15 residues in the CDR3. The V gene lost 5 bases and the J gene lost 4 bases, with 15 bases spanning the gap.

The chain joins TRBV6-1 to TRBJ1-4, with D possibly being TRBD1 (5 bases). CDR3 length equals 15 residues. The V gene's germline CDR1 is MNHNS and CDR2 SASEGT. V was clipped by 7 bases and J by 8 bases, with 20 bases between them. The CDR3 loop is CASIKARDGAEKLFF. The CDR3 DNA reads TGTGCCAGCATTAAGGCCAGGGATGGAGCGGAAAAACTGTTTTTT.

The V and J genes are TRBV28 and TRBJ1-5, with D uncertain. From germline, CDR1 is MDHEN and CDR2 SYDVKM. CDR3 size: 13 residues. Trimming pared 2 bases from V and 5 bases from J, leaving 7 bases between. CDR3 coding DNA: TGTGCCAGCAGTTTAATCTCCGATCAGCCCCAGCATTTT. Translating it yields CASSLISDQPQHF. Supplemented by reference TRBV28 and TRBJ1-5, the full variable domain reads DVKVTQSSRYLVKRTGEKVFLECVQDMDHENMFWYRQDPGLGLRLIYFSYDVKMKEKGDIPEGYSVSREKKERFSLILESASTNQTSMYLCASSLISDQPQHFGDGTRLSIL.

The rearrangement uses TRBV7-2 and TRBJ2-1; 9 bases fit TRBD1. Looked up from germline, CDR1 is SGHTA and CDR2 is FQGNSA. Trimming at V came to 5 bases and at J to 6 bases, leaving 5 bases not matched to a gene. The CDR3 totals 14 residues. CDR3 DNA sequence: TGTGCCAGCAGCCGGGACAGGGTTTCCAATGAGCAGTTCTTC. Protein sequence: CASSRDRVSNEQFF.

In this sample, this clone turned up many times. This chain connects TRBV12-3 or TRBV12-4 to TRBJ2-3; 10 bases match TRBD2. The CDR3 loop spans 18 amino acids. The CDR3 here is CAASGTPGLAHSTDTQYF. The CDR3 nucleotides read TGTGCGGCCTCGGGCACTCCGGGACTAGCGCATAGCACAGATACGCAGTATTTT.

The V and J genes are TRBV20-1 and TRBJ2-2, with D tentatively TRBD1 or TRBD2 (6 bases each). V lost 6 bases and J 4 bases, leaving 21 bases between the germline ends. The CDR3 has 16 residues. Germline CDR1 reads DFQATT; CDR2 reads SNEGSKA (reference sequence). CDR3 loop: CSAIDRFRESTGELFF. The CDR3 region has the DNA TGCAGTGCGATAGACAGGTTCCGGGAGTCCACCGGGGAGCTGTTTTTT.

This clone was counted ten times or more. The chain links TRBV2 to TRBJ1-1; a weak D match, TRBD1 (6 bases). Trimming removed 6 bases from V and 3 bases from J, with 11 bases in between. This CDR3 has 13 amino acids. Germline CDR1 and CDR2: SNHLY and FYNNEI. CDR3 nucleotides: TGTGCCAGCAGACAGGGTTTGTACACTGAAGCTTTCTTT. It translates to CASRQGLYTEAFF.

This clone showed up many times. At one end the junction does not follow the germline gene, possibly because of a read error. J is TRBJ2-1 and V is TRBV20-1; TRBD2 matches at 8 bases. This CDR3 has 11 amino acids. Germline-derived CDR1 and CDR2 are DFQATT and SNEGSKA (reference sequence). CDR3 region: CSAREREERFF. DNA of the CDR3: TGCAGTGCTAGAGAGCGGGAGGAGCGGTTCTTC.